Listed below are T cell receptor beta chains from one sample, sequenced in a study of T cells after somatic rescue of genetic block. This table comes from immunoSEQ multiplex PCR, and its TCRdb copy is limited to in-frame clones, with some not included. The data contain about 72,000 clones, approximately 91% of them singletons. The material sequenced was peripheral blood mononuclear cells (PBMCs). The origin of the receptors is a man younger than 40. CDR3s include the opening cysteine and the closing phenylalanine or tryptophan. Fields, in order: D gene, J gene, clone size, V gene, CDR3 protein, CDR3 DNA. D genes are given only for firm matches. Clone size is given for some rows only: seen once, a few or many times, or a class if the clone is expanded.

D gene: NA; J gene: TRBJ2-2; clone size: NA; V gene: TRBV5-4; CDR3 protein: CASSFMTGELFF; CDR3 DNA: TGTGCCAGCAGCTTTATGACCGGGGAGCTGTTTTTT
D gene: NA; J gene: TRBJ1-1; clone size: NA; V gene: TRBV6-6; CDR3 protein: CASSQQVVTEAFF; CDR3 DNA: TGTGCCAGCAGTCAACAGGTCGTGACTGAAGCTTTCTTT
D gene: NA; J gene: TRBJ2-7; clone size: NA; V gene: TRBV27; CDR3 protein: CASRAGGQFNEQYF; CDR3 DNA: TGTGCCAGCAGGGCCGGGGGACAGTTTAACGAGCAGTACTTC
D gene: NA; J gene: TRBJ2-1; clone size: NA; V gene: TRBV29-1; CDR3 protein: CSVEGRWAEQFF; CDR3 DNA: TGCAGCGTTGAAGGGCGATGGGCTGAGCAGTTCTTC
D gene: NA; J gene: TRBJ1-3; clone size: NA; V gene: TRBV19; CDR3 protein: CASSISSGNTIYF; CDR3 DNA: TGTGCCAGTAGTATCAGCTCTGGAAACACCATATATTTT
D gene: TRBD2; J gene: TRBJ2-1; clone size: NA; V gene: TRBV4-2; CDR3 protein: CASSQTSGGDDEQFF; CDR3 DNA: TGTGCCAGCAGCCAAACTAGCGGGGGGGACGATGAGCAGTTCTTC
D gene: TRBD1; J gene: TRBJ1-1; clone size: NA; V gene: TRBV7-8; CDR3 protein: CASSPGTENTEAFF; CDR3 DNA: TGTGCCAGCAGCCCAGGGACAGAGAACACTGAAGCTTTCTTT
D gene: NA; J gene: TRBJ1-3; clone size: few; V gene: TRBV27; CDR3 protein: CASSPSFGNTIYF; CDR3 DNA: TGTGCCAGCAGTCCTAGCTTCGGAAACACCATATATTTT
D gene: TRBD1; J gene: TRBJ1-2; clone size: NA; V gene: TRBV10-3; CDR3 protein: CATLQGAAGYGYTF; CDR3 DNA: TGTGCCACCCTACAGGGGGCGGCTGGCTATGGCTACACCTTC
D gene: NA; J gene: TRBJ1-2; clone size: NA; V gene: TRBV7-8; CDR3 protein: CASSLVESGYTF; CDR3 DNA: TGTGCCAGCAGCTTAGTTGAGTCTGGCTACACCTTC
D gene: NA; J gene: TRBJ1-2; clone size: NA; V gene: TRBV30; CDR3 protein: CAWTASLNYGYTF; CDR3 DNA: TGTGCCTGGACAGCATCCCTTAACTATGGCTACACCTTC
D gene: TRBD1; J gene: TRBJ2-4; clone size: NA; V gene: TRBV4-3; CDR3 protein: CASSQETGNTPNQYF; CDR3 DNA: TGCGCCAGCAGCCAAGAGACAGGGAACACTCCAAACCAGTACTTC
D gene: TRBD1; J gene: TRBJ2-5; clone size: NA; V gene: TRBV5-1; CDR3 protein: CASSIRQGQETQYF; CDR3 DNA: TGCGCCAGCAGCATCCGACAGGGACAAGAGACCCAGTACTTC
D gene: TRBD2; J gene: TRBJ2-3; clone size: NA; V gene: TRBV9; CDR3 protein: CASTGTSGSGVTDTQYF; CDR3 DNA: TGTGCCAGCACCGGGACTAGCGGGAGTGGGGTCACAGATACGCAGTATTTT
D gene: TRBD1; J gene: TRBJ1-5; clone size: NA; V gene: TRBV2; CDR3 protein: CASGLYRGQQPQHF; CDR3 DNA: TGTGCCAGCGGCCTATACAGGGGGCAACAGCCCCAGCATTTT
D gene: TRBD1; J gene: TRBJ1-2; clone size: NA; V gene: TRBV19; CDR3 protein: CASSIGDRAYYGYTF; CDR3 DNA: TGTGCCAGTAGTATAGGTGACAGGGCTTACTATGGCTACACCTTC
D gene: NA; J gene: TRBJ2-3; clone size: NA; V gene: TRBV7-3; CDR3 protein: CASSLMVRQGLPDTQYF; CDR3 DNA: TGTGCCAGCAGCTTAATGGTACGGCAGGGCCTCCCAGATACGCAGTATTTT
D gene: NA; J gene: TRBJ2-5; clone size: NA; V gene: TRBV27; CDR3 protein: CASMRRGPQETQYF; CDR3 DNA: TGTGCCAGCATGAGGAGGGGTCCCCAAGAGACCCAGTACTTC
D gene: TRBD1; J gene: TRBJ1-2; clone size: once; V gene: TRBV5-6; CDR3 protein: CASSFLPRGGARGGYTF; CDR3 DNA: TGTGCCAGCAGCTTCCTTCCGCGAGGGGGCGCAAGGGGTGGCTACACCTTC
D gene: NA; J gene: TRBJ2-7; clone size: NA; V gene: TRBV6-1; CDR3 protein: CASNPPTGYEQYF; CDR3 DNA: TGTGCCAGCAACCCCCCGACAGGCTACGAGCAGTACTTC
D gene: NA; J gene: TRBJ2-1; clone size: once; V gene: TRBV11-2; CDR3 protein: CASSLYRAPNNEQFF; CDR3 DNA: TGTGCCAGCAGCTTATACCGGGCCCCCAACAATGAGCAGTTCTTC
D gene: NA; J gene: TRBJ2-1; clone size: NA; V gene: TRBV19; CDR3 protein: CASSIGRNEQFF; CDR3 DNA: TGTGCCAGTAGTATTGGCCGGAATGAGCAGTTCTTC